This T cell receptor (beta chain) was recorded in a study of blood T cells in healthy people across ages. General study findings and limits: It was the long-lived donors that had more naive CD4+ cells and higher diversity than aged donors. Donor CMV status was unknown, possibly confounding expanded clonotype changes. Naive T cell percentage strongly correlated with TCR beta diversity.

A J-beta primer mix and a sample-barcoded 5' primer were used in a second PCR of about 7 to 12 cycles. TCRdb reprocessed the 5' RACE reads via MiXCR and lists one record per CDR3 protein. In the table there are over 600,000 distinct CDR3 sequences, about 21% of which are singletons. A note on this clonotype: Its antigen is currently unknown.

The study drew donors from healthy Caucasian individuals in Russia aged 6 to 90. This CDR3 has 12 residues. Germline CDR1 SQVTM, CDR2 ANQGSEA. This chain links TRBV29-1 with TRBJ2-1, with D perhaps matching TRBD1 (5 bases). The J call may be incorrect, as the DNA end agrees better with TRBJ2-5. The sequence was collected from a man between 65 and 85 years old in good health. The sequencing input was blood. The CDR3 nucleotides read TGCAGCGTGGCAAGGGGTGGGGAGACCCAGTACTTC. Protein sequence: CSVARGGETQYF.